These 23 T cell receptor beta chains came from one sample sequenced in a study of blood T cells in healthy people across ages. Next came a second PCR, run for about 7 to 12 cycles, which used a sample-barcoded 5' primer along with a J-beta primer mix. TCRdb passed the 5' RACE reads through MiXCR, listing each CDR3 protein once. The sample contains 600,000 to 650,000 distinct CDR3 sequences, roughly 53% of which appear only once. The sample comprised blood. The receptors were sampled from a man in his 60s in good health.

The chain employs TRBV29-1 and TRBJ2-4, with D tentatively TRBD2 (6 bases). V gave up 7 bases and J gave up 5 bases, with 15 bases separating them. The CDR3 covers 13 residues. Germline CDR1 and CDR2: SQVTM and ANQGSEA. CDR3 coding DNA: TGCAGCGCCTCGGGAGTGGTCCAAAACATTCAGTACTTC. Translation gives CSASGVVQNIQYF.

The rearrangement joins TRBV14 to TRBJ2-3, with TRBD2 as a possible D gene (5 bases). Deletions cut 4 bases from V and 4 bases from J, with 21 bases between. CDR3 size: 17 residues. CDR1 is SGHDN and CDR2 is FVKESK in the germline V gene. CDR3 sequence reads: CASSRQARASGPDTQYF. The CDR3 coding sequence is TGTGCCAGCAGCCGTCAAGCTCGAGCAAGCGGCCCAGATACGCAGTATTTT.

The chain recombines TRBV20-1 with TRBJ2-1, with D maybe TRBD1 (5 bases). The V and J ends lost 8 bases and 8 bases respectively, with 13 bases between them. The CDR3 totals 11 residues. Germline CDR1 reads DFQATT; CDR2 reads SNEGSKA (reference sequence). CDR3: CSSTLGDEQFF. DNA of the CDR3: TGCAGTTCCACCCTAGGGGATGAGCAGTTCTTC.

The chain carries TRBV7-9 and TRBJ2-7; the D gene is possibly TRBD1 (6 bases). The closer fit of TRBJ2-5 to the DNA end suggests the J call may be wrong. The CDR3 runs 15 residues. Germline CDR1 reads SEHNR; CDR2 reads FQNEAQ (reference sequence). The CDR3 DNA reads as TGTGCCAGCAGCCCCATCCTCGGACAGCAAGAGACCCAGTACTTC. Translated, it gives CASSPILGQQETQYF.

Turning to this clonotype: One end of the junction does not line up with germline, which may come from a read error. This rearrangement joins TRBV5-5 to TRBJ2-5, with unresolved D. This CDR3 spans 11 amino acids. Germline CDR1 is SGHKS and CDR2 is YYEKEE (reference sequence). As DNA, the CDR3 is TGTGCCAGCACCTTGGTAGAGACCCAGTACTTC. This translates into CASTLVETQYF. Full variable domain (missing parts from reference TRBV5-5 and TRBJ2-5): DAGVTQSPTHLIKTRGQQVTLRCSPISGHKSVSWYQQVLGQGPQFIFQYYEKEERGRGNFPDRFSARQFPNYSSELNVNALLLGDSALYLCASTLVETQYFGPGTRLLVL.

The genes are TRBV6-1 and TRBJ1-2; 7 nucleotides match TRBD1. The CDR3 contains 17 residues. CDR1 is MNHNS and CDR2 is SASEGT in the germline V gene. The J segment lost 2 bases and the V segment lost 1 base, leaving 10 bases of the junction unmatched. DNA for the CDR3: TGTGCCAGCAGTGAAGGGCCTGGAGGGACAGTCAACTATGGCTACACCTTC. This translates into CASSEGPGGTVNYGYTF.

This clonotype has just a few counts. The chain carries TRBV18 and TRBJ1-4; 7 nucleotides align to TRBD1. The V segment lost 0 bases and the J segment 7 bases; nucleotides outside the gene matches: 2. The length of the CDR3 is 14 residues. Germline values: CDR1 KGHSH, CDR2 LQKENI. The CDR3 DNA is TGTGCCAGCTCACCACCGGGACAGAGTGAAAAACTGTTTTTT. Residues: CASSPPGQSEKLFF.

The chain joins TRBV2 to TRBJ2-7, with D perhaps matching TRBD1 (7 bases). Germline V gene data show CDR1 as SNHLY and CDR2 as FYNNEI. CDR3 length: 13 amino acids. V lost 8 bases to trimming and J lost 2 bases, with 13 bases between them. The CDR3 loop is CASGSGGPYEQYF. DNA for the CDR3: TGTGCCAGCGGGTCAGGGGGGCCCTACGAGCAGTACTTC.

This chain joins TRBV10-3 and TRBJ2-7, with 8 bases matching TRBD1. Trimming removed 0 bases from V and 1 base from J; junction bases left unmatched: 5. This CDR3 comprises 16 residues. CDR1 and CDR2 (germline): ENHRY, SYGVKD. Here the CDR3 reads CAISESPGQVSYEQYF. DNA of the CDR3: TGTGCCATCAGTGAGTCACCGGGACAGGTGTCCTACGAGCAGTACTTC.

This clonotype appeared a few times. The genes are TRBV27 and TRBJ1-4, with 9 bases fitting TRBD1. The junction had 8 bases not matched to a gene; V was cut back by 5 bases and J by 7 bases. The CDR3 spans 15 residues. The germline CDR1 and CDR2 sequences are MNHEY and SMNVEV (reference sequence). The CDR3 DNA sequence: TGTGCCAGCAGTCTCATGGGACAGGGATTTGAAAAACTGTTTTTT. Protein: CASSLMGQGFEKLFF.

The table lists this clonotype with many counts. The rearrangement links TRBV7-9 to TRBJ2-1, with D hard to call. Germline CDR1 and CDR2: SEHNR and FQNEAQ (reference sequence). There are 12 residues in the CDR3. V lost 7 bases, J lost 9 bases, and 13 bases lay in between. In DNA form, the CDR3 reads TGTGCCAGCACCGCCTTTGGTTTTGAGCAGTTCTTC. It translates to CASTAFGFEQFF. Filled out from reference TRBV7-9 and TRBJ2-1, the complete variable domain reads DTGVSQNPRHKITKRGQNVTFRCDPISEHNRLYWYRQTLGQGPEFLTYFQNEAQLEKSRLLSDRFSAERPKGSFSTLEIQRTEQGDSAMYLCASTAFGFEQFFGPGTRLTVL.

The gene calls are TRBV20-1 and TRBJ2-4; 11 bases fit TRBD1. Per germline, CDR1 DFQATT and CDR2 SNEGSKA (reference sequence). The length of the CDR3 is 15 residues. V shed 1 base, J shed 13 bases, and the junction held 12 bases outside the gene matches. The CDR3 DNA is TGCAGTGCTAGAGGTCCAGGACAGGGGGCGAATGAGCAGTACTTC. This codes for CSARGPGQGANEQYF.

In its sample, this clonotype was seen a few times. The rearrangement uses TRBV7-9 and TRBJ2-7; D gene unclear. The CDR3 is 14 amino acids. The V end lost 2 bases, the J end lost 3 bases, and 11 bases lay between the germline ends. Germline values: CDR1 SEHNR, CDR2 FQNEAQ (reference sequence). The CDR3 sequence is CASSLSGESYEQYF. The CDR3 DNA follows: TGTGCCAGCAGCTTAAGTGGGGAAAGCTACGAGCAGTACTTC.

This clonotype was seen just once. J is TRBJ2-5 and V is TRBV5-1; tentative D call: TRBD2 (6 bases). Germline lookup yields CDR1 SGHRS and CDR2 YFSETQ. V dropped 4 bases and J dropped 4 bases, with 17 bases sitting between them. This CDR3 region has 15 residues. This CDR3 reads CASSQGGAIPETQYF. CDR3 sequence (DNA): TGCGCCAGCAGCCAAGGCGGGGCCATCCCAGAGACCCAGTACTTC.

This sequence joins TRBV5-1 and TRBJ2-1, with 10 bases that match TRBD2. The CDR3 contains 15 residues. V shed 2 bases, J shed 8 bases, and the junction held 7 bases outside the gene matches. The germline V gene encodes CDR1 SGHRS and CDR2 YFSETQ. The CDR3 loop reads CASSFGLAGVDEQFF. CDR3 DNA: TGCGCCAGCAGCTTCGGTCTAGCGGGGGTAGATGAGCAGTTCTTC.

The chain links TRBV2 to TRBJ1-3; perhaps TRBD1 as D (5 bases). The length of the CDR3 is 15 residues. CDR1 is SNHLY, CDR2 FYNNEI, per germline. V shed 6 bases and J shed 8 bases, with 20 bases lying between them. The CDR3 DNA is TGTGCCAGCAGGCAGCCCGGGAGGGGCCGAGACACCATATATTTT. Translation: CASRQPGRGRDTIYF.

V is TRBV20-1 and J is TRBJ1-1; 7 positions match TRBD1. Germline lookup yields CDR1 DFQATT and CDR2 SNEGSKA (reference sequence). V was pared by 3 bases and J by 6 bases, with 13 bases of the junction left unmatched. The CDR3 totals 15 residues. The CDR3 DNA is TGCAGTGCTAGTCGACAGGGTACCTTAGGGGCTGAAGCTTTCTTT. Protein sequence: CSASRQGTLGAEAFF.

This clonotype was counted only a few times. The CDR3 spells CASSPRWGARNTEAFF. The CDR3 DNA follows: TGCGCCAGCAGCCCCCGGTGGGGGGCGCGGAACACTGAAGCTTTCTTT. This chain connects TRBV5-1 to TRBJ1-1, with D possibly TRBD1 on 6 matching bases. The CDR3 consists of 16 residues. V lost 4 bases and J lost 1, with 17 bases in between. CDR1 is SGHRS and CDR2 is YFSETQ in the germline V gene. The variable domain in full, with the rest retrieved from reference TRBV5-1 and TRBJ1-1, is KAGVTQTPRYLIKTRGQQVTLSCSPISGHRSVSWYQQTPGQGLQFLFEYFSETQRNKGNFPGRFSGRQFSNSRSEMNVSTLELGDSALYLCASSPRWGARNTEAFFGQGTRLTVV.

The chain combines TRBV6-6 with TRBJ1-2, with D maybe TRBD1 (5 bases). There are 17 residues in the CDR3. Trimming cost V 1 base and J 0 bases, with 15 bases left between them. Per the germline V gene, CDR1 is MNHNY and CDR2 is SVGAGI (reference sequence). CDR3 protein: CASSYFWDDGANYGYTF. DNA of the CDR3: TGTGCCAGCAGTTACTTCTGGGACGATGGAGCTAACTATGGCTACACCTTC.

This sequence joins TRBV13 and TRBJ2-4, with 7 bases fitting TRBD2. The last part of the DNA fits TRBJ2-7 better; the J call may be wrong. The CDR3 runs 15 residues. Germline V lookup: CDR1 PRHDT, CDR2 FYEKMQ (reference sequence). CDR3: CASRVGGAGPYEQYF. The DNA for the CDR3 is TGTGCCAGCAGGGTGGGAGGGGCCGGTCCCTACGAGCAGTACTTC.

The V gene is TRBV12-3 or TRBV12-4, the J gene TRBJ2-1, with D perhaps TRBD1 (5 bases). The CDR3 is made up of 16 amino acids. V was trimmed by 4 bases and J by 5 bases, leaving 18 bases between them. The DNA for the CDR3 is TGTGCCAGCAGTTGGGGCCCTTATAGAAGGGACAATGAGCAGTTCTTC. It is translated as CASSWGPYRRDNEQFF.

This clonotype was detected only a few times. CDR3 bases: TGTGCCAGCAGTGACTCAAGGGGGGCCGCCAACTATGGCTACACCTTC. Protein sequence: CASSDSRGAANYGYTF. The chain uses TRBV6-4 and TRBJ1-2, with D perhaps matching TRBD1 (6 bases). Germline lookup yields CDR1 MRHNA and CDR2 SNTAGT. The CDR3 loop spans 16 amino acids. With 0 bases removed from V and 2 bases from J, the gap between germline ends came to 13 bases.

Only one count was recorded for this clonotype. The rearrangement joins TRBV20-1 to TRBJ2-6; D gene uncertain. In germline, CDR1 is DFQATT, CDR2 SNEGSKA (reference sequence). V was pared by 5 bases and J by 2 bases, with 10 bases between. The CDR3 totals 14 residues. The CDR3 region is CSALRRAGANVLTF. CDR3 DNA sequence: TGCAGTGCTCTGCGAAGGGCTGGGGCCAACGTCCTGACTTTC.